This T cell receptor beta chain stems from a study of early T cells in non-severe SARS-CoV-2 infection. Whole-study findings and limits: VDJdb-based annotation leaned toward anti-spike CD8 responses and missed private and CD4 specificities.

Unique molecular identifier tags were affixed to discrete cDNA molecules. TCRdb reanalysed the 5' RACE reads using MiXCR and keeps one entry per CDR3 protein. There are about 94,000 distinct CDR3 sequences in the sample; approximately 13% occur only once, and about 2% lies in the top ten. J gave up 1 base and V 6 bases, and 9 bases lay outside the gene matches. Germline CDR1 MNHEY, CDR2 SVGEGT. The CDR3 extends over 15 amino acids. A note on this clonotype: The antigen is undetermined.

This chain links TRBV6-2 or TRBV6-3 with TRBJ2-7, with 7 positions matching TRBD1. This clonotype originated in an adult who was a healthcare worker with PCR-confirmed SARS-CoV-2 infection or an uninfected control (not recorded which). Sequencing used whole blood. The CDR3 reads CASSLEGGSSYEQYF. The DNA for the CDR3 is TGTGCCAGCAGCCTGGAAGGGGGCTCTTCCTACGAGCAGTACTTC.